The present TCR beta chain was sequenced within a study of blood T cell repertoires in COVID-19. Across the study: Samples of COVID-19 (acute and convalescent) were obtained from the United States, Italy and Spain. T cells, B-cell-depleted T cells, or PBMCs supplied cDNA or gDNA.

CDR1 SGHRS and CDR2 YFSETQ come from the germline V gene. The CDR3 has 14 amino acids. The V gene end was trimmed by 6 bases and the J gene end by 8 bases; junction bases not matched to a gene: 8. Methods used by the authors: Estimation of nucleated cell counts relied on the amplification of reference gene primers. This table comes from immunoSEQ multiplex PCR, and its TCRdb copy is limited to in-frame clones, with some not included. Clonal size and the V and J genes are those of that table, whereas D and trimming came from the DNA. The sample contains about 170,000 clones, about four fifths of which appear only once.

The chain uses TRBV5-1 and TRBJ2-1; 10 bases fit TRBD1. Material: peripheral blood. This TCR came from a woman older than 75 with active or convalescent COVID-19. The CDR3 region has the DNA TGCGCCAGCACCCTGACAGGGGGCAAGGATGAGCAGTTCTTC. This encodes CASTLTGGKDEQFF.